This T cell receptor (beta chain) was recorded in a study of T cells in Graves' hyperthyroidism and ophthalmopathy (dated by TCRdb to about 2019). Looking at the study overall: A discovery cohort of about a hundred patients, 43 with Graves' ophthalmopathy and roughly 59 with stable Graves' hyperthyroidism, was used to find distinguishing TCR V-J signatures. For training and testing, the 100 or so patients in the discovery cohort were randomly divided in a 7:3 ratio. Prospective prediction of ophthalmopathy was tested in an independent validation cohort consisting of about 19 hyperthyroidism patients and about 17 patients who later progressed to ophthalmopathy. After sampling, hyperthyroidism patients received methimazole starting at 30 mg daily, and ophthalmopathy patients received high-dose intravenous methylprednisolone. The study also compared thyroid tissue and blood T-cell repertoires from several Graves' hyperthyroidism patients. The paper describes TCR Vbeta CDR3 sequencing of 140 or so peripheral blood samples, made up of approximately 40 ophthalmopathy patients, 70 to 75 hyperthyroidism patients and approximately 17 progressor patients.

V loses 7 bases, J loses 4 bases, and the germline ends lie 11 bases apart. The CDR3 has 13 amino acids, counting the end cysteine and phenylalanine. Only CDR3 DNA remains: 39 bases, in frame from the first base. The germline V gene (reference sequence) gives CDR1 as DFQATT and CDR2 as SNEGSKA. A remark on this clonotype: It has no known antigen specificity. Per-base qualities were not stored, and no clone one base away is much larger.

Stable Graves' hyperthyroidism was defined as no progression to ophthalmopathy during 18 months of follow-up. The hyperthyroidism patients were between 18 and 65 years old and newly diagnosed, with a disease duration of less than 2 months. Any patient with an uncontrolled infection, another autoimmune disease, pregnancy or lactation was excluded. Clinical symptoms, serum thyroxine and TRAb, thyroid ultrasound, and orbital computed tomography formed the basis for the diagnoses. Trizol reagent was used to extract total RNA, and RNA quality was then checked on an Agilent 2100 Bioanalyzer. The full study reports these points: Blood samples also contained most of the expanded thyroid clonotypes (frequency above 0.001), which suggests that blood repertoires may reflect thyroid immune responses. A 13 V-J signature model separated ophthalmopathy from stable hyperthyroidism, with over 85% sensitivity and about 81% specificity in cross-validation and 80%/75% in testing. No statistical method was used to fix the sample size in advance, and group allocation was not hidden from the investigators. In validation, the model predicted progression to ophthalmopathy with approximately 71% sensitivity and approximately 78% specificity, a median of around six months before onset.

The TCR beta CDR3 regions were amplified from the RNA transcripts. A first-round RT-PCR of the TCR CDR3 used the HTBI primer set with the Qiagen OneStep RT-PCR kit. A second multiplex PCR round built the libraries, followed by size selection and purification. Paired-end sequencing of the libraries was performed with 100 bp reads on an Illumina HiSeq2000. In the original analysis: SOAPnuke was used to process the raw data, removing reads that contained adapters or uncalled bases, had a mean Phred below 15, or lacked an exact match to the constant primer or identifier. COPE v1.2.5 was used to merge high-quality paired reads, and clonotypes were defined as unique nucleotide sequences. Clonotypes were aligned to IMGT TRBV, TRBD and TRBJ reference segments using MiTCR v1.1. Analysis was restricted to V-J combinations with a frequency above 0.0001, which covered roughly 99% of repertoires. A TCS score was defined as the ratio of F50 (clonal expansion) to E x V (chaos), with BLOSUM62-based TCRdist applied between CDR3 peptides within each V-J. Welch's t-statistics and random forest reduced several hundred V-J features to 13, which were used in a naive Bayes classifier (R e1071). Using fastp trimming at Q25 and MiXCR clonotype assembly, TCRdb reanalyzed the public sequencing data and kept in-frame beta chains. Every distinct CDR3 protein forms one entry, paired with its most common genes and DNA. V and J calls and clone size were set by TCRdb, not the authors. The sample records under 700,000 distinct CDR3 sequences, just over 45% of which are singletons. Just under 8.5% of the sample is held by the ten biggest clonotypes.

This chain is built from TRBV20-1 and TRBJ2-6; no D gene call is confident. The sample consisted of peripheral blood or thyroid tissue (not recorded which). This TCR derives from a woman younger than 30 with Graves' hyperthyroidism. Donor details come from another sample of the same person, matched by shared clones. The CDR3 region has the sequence CSVTDAGANVLTF. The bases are TGCAGTGTAACCGACGCCGGGGCCAACGTCCTGACTTTC.